The 20 T cell receptor beta chains listed next were all sequenced from one sample in a study of blood T cells in healthy people across ages. Alongside a J-beta primer mix, a sample-barcoded 5' primer served in a second PCR lasting about 7 to 12 cycles. TCRdb reprocessed the 5' RACE reads via MiXCR and lists one record per CDR3 protein. The sample consists of some 1.7 million distinct CDR3 sequences, approximately 28% of them appearing once. The sample consisted of blood. These receptors all come from a woman aged 30 to 39 in good health.

The J gene is TRBJ1-2, the V gene TRBV5-1; D is unclear. The CDR3 sequence is 14 residues long. In germline, CDR1 is SGHRS, CDR2 YFSETQ. Trimming cost V 4 bases and J 4 bases, with 14 bases left between them. CDR3 in DNA: TGCGCCAGCAGCCTGGAAGGAGGGAGCTATGGCTACACCTTC. This translates into CASSLEGGSYGYTF.

The chain recombines TRBV12-3 or TRBV12-4 with TRBJ2-6; tentatively, D is TRBD2 (5 bases). Trimming shortened V by 5 bases and J by 2 bases, and 16 bases separated the two germline ends. The CDR3 has 17 amino acids. CDR3 DNA: TGTGCCAGCAGTCCCTCTCGAGGGAGTACTGGGGCCAACGTCCTGACTTTC. This codes for CASSPSRGSTGANVLTF.

The V and J genes are TRBV27 and TRBJ1-6, with D hard to call. The CDR3 contains 13 residues. V was clipped by 4 bases and J by 7 bases, with 8 bases between them. Germline V gives CDR1 MNHEY, CDR2 SMNVEV (reference sequence). In nucleotides, the CDR3 is TGTGCCAGCAGTTATGGGGTAAATTCACCCCTCCACTTT. It is translated as CASSYGVNSPLHF.

This clonotype came up many times. V usage is TRBV6-5 and J usage is TRBJ2-3; 11 positions match TRBD2. Germline-derived CDR1 and CDR2 are MNHEY and SVGAGI. The CDR3 totals 16 residues. The V gene end was trimmed by 5 bases and the J gene end by 1 base; junction bases not matched to a gene: 5. Written as DNA, the CDR3 is TGTGCCAGCAGTCCCTTTAGCGGGAGGGGCACAGATACGCAGTATTTT. This codes for CASSPFSGRGTDTQYF.

The chain joins TRBV25-1 to TRBJ2-1; perhaps TRBD2 as D (6 bases). Trimming pared 2 bases from V and 5 bases from J, leaving 16 bases between. The CDR3 is 16 amino acids. From germline, CDR1 is MGHDK and CDR2 SYGVNS. CDR3 nucleotides: TGTGCCAGCAGTGAAACTAGCAGGTTGGGCGACAATGAGCAGTTCTTC. Translation gives CASSETSRLGDNEQFF.

The chain joins TRBV5-1 to TRBJ2-5, with 8 bases identical to TRBD1. CDR1 is SGHRS, CDR2 YFSETQ, per germline. The CDR3 sequence is 15 residues long. The ends lost 1 base at V and 11 bases at J; junction bases unmatched: 13. The CDR3 nucleotides read TGCGCCAGCAGCTTGATGACAGGGGCCTACAATGAGCAGTACTTC. Translated: CASSLMTGAYNEQYF. The entire variable domain, with the rest obtained from reference TRBV5-1 and TRBJ2-5, is as follows: KAGVTQTPRYLIKTRGQQVTLSCSPISGHRSVSWYQQTPGQGLQFLFEYFSETQRNKGNFPGRFSGRQFSNSRSEMNVSTLELGDSALYLCASSLMTGAYNEQYFGPGTRLLVL.

The sample holds a few counts of this clonotype. The V gene is TRBV20-1, the J gene TRBJ2-7, with 7 bases matching TRBD2. The CDR3 has 12 amino acids. V trimming: 4 bases; J trimming: 4 bases; junction bases outside the gene matches: 4. Germline V gives CDR1 DFQATT, CDR2 SNEGSKA (reference sequence). CDR3 in amino acids: CSANLGGYEQYF. The CDR3 DNA reads TGCAGTGCTAATCTCGGGGGGTACGAGCAGTACTTC.

This clonotype appeared a few times. This chain links TRBV4-3 with TRBJ2-5; 11 bases are a match to TRBD2. V shed 3 bases and J 4 bases; nucleotides not matched to a gene: 4. CDR3 length: 15 residues. In germline, CDR1 is LGHNA, CDR2 YSLEER. CDR3 coding DNA: TGCGCCAGCAGCCAGGGACTAGCGGACAGAGAGACCCAGTACTTC. Protein product: CASSQGLADRETQYF.

About this clonotype: The conserved phenylalanine or tryptophan is not found at the CDR3 terminus, so this likely reflects a read error. The chain joins TRBV10-2 to TRBJ2-1, with 9 bases lining up with TRBD1. The germline CDR1 and CDR2 sequences are WSHSY and SAAADI. The V segment lost 6 bases and the J segment 10 bases; nucleotides outside the gene matches: 7. There are 13 residues in the CDR3. CDR3 sequence: CASRRDRANEQFV. The CDR3 nucleotides are TGCGCCAGCAGGCGGGACAGGGCAAACGAGCAGTTCGTC.

The DNA of the CDR3 is TGCGCCAGCAGCTTGGCCCTGGAGCGGGCGATCTACGAGCAGTACTTC. Translating gives CASSLALERAIYEQYF. This chain connects TRBV5-1 to TRBJ2-7, with D possibly TRBD2 on 6 matching bases. The CDR3 covers 16 residues. Trimming took 0 bases from V and 3 from J, leaving 16 bases between them. Germline V gene sequence: CDR1 SGHRS, CDR2 YFSETQ.

This clonotype was observed at least ten times. V usage is TRBV7-9 and J usage is TRBJ1-4, with D possibly TRBD1 on 5 matching bases. V was cut by 4 bases and J by 5 bases, with 23 bases left in between. The CDR3 is 18 residues long. Germline-derived CDR1 and CDR2 are SEHNR and FQNEAQ (reference sequence). DNA for the CDR3: TGTGCCAGCAGCTCCCCCTTGGTTGGGGCAGACCTCAATGAAAAACTGTTTTTT. Amino acids: CASSSPLVGADLNEKLFF. The variable domain in full, with the rest retrieved from reference TRBV7-9 and TRBJ1-4, is DTGVSQNPRHKITKRGQNVTFRCDPISEHNRLYWYRQTLGQGPEFLTYFQNEAQLEKSRLLSDRFSAERPKGSFSTLEIQRTEQGDSAMYLCASSSPLVGADLNEKLFFGSGTQLSVL.

The gene calls are TRBV12-3 or TRBV12-4 and TRBJ2-2; TRBD1 might be the D (5 bases). This CDR3 spans 16 amino acids. V was shortened by 5 bases and J by 1 base, with 14 bases between the two germline ends. The CDR3 DNA reads as TGTGCCAGCAGTGATATTAAGGGGCAGAACACCGGGGAGCTGTTTTTT. Translated, it gives CASSDIKGQNTGELFF.

On this clonotype: It may be a read error: a sequence one base away is much more abundant. The chain uses TRBV7-2 and TRBJ2-5, with 8 positions matching TRBD1. The CDR3 has 15 residues. Per germline, CDR1 SGHTA and CDR2 FQGNSA. The CDR3 nucleotides read TGTGCCAGCAGCTTCCGGGACAGGTACCAAGAGACCCGGTACTTC. Amino acid sequence: CASSFRDRYQETRYF.

The rearrangement links TRBV28 to TRBJ2-2, with TRBD2 as a possible D gene (5 bases). V was clipped by 8 bases and J by 4 bases, with 14 bases between them. The germline V gene has CDR1 MDHEN and CDR2 SYDVKM. The CDR3 runs to 14 residues. CDR3 loop: CASQPRRGTGELFF. CDR3 bases: TGTGCCAGCCAGCCGCGTCGGGGCACCGGGGAGCTGTTTTTT.

This chain links TRBV10-2 with TRBJ2-1; 7 nucleotides agree with TRBD2. Germline lookup yields CDR1 WSHSY and CDR2 SAAADI. This CDR3 comprises 14 residues. Germline trimming cut 4 bases from V and 8 bases from J; bases unmatched to any gene: 8. The CDR3: CASSVSRERDEQFF. Written as DNA, the CDR3 is TGCGCCAGCAGTGTTTCGCGGGAGAGGGATGAGCAGTTCTTC.

This clonotype was found many times. The chain employs TRBV20-1 and TRBJ2-3, with a tentative D call TRBD2 (6 bases). The CDR3 spans 15 residues. V lost 3 bases, J lost 3 bases, and 16 bases lay in between. Germline values: CDR1 DFQATT, CDR2 SNEGSKA (reference sequence). DNA of the CDR3: TGCAGTGCTAGGCTTGCGGGGAGGAGAACAGATACGCAGTATTTT. The encoded protein is CSARLAGRRTDTQYF.

The CDR3 bases are TGTGCCAGCTCACCGAGGGAGGCCCAGTACTTC. Residues: CASSPREAQYF. The rearrangement joins TRBV18 to TRBJ2-4; the D gene is possibly TRBD2 (6 bases). V was shortened by 3 bases and J by 13 bases, with 10 bases between the two germline ends. The CDR3 loop spans 11 amino acids. Germline values: CDR1 KGHSH, CDR2 LQKENI.

This clonotype showed up just a few times. The V gene is TRBV18, the J gene TRBJ1-4, with TRBD1 matching over 8 bases. The J segment lost 0 bases and the V segment lost 1 base, leaving 4 bases of the junction unmatched. The V gene's germline CDR1 is KGHSH and CDR2 LQKENI. The CDR3 spans 17 residues. The CDR3 region has the DNA TGTGCCAGCTCACCACTCCGGGACAGGTCAACTAATGAAAAACTGTTTTTT. Its protein product is CASSPLRDRSTNEKLFF.

V and J are TRBV13 and TRBJ2-3; TRBD1 matches at 7 bases. Germline lookup yields CDR1 PRHDT and CDR2 FYEKMQ (reference sequence). The CDR3 has 16 residues. V was clipped by 5 bases and J by 2 bases; unmatched bases: 10. Here the CDR3 reads CASSRGPGQITDTQYF. CDR3 sequence (DNA): TGTGCCAGCAGCCGCGGCCCGGGACAGATCACAGATACGCAGTATTTT.

The table lists this clonotype with many counts. The chain is built from TRBV20-1 and TRBJ2-3, with 9 bases fitting TRBD2. V shed 1 base, J shed 3 bases, and the junction held 5 bases outside the gene matches. The CDR3 spans 15 residues. Germline loops: CDR1 DFQATT, CDR2 SNEGSKA (reference sequence). The CDR3 loop reads CSARVQTSGTDTQYF. The CDR3 bases are TGCAGTGCTAGAGTTCAGACTAGCGGTACAGATACGCAGTATTTT.